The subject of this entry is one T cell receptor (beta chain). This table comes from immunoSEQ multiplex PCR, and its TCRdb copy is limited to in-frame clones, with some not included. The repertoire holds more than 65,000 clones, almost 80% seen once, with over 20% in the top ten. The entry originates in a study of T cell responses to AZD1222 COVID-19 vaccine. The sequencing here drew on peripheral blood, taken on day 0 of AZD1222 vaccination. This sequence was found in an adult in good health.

As DNA, the CDR3 is TGTGCCAGCAGCAAAGACAGTCTTGAGACCCAGTACTTC. Translating gives CASSKDSLETQYF. The chain carries TRBV27 and TRBJ2-5; TRBD1 is a possible D gene (5 bases). CDR1 MNHEY and CDR2 SMNVEV come from the germline V gene (reference sequence). V lost 6 bases and J lost 5, with 13 bases in between. This CDR3 contains 13 residues.